Following are 10 T cell receptor beta chains from one sample sequenced in a study of blood T cell repertoires in COVID-19. Clones were sequenced by immunoSEQ multiplex PCR, and TCRdb holds only the in-frame ones, with some missing. In the table there are roughly 390,000 clones, more than 75% of which are singletons. The sequenced sample was peripheral blood. These receptors all come from a young woman with COVID-19, enrolled during active disease.

Concerning this clone itself: Other nucleotide sequences from this sample produce the same CDR3. The V call is TRBV9, the J call TRBJ2-7; TRBD2 matches at 7 bases. From germline, CDR1 is SGDLS and CDR2 YYNGEE. V was pared by 0 bases and J by 2 bases, with 2 bases of the junction left unmatched. The CDR3 spans 14 residues. DNA of the CDR3: TGTGCCAGCAGCGTAGCGGGAGGACCCTACGAGCAGTACTTC. Translating it yields CASSVAGGPYEQYF.

In its sample, this clone was seen once. The chain uses TRBV11-2 and TRBJ2-2, with 7 bases matching TRBD1. Unmatched junction bases numbered 9, after V lost 5 bases and J lost 6 bases. CDR3 length equals 15 residues. CDR1 is SGHAT and CDR2 is FQNNGV in the germline V gene. The CDR3 DNA is TGTGCCAGCAGCCCCCGCCCGAGGGGGCCCGGGGAGCTGTTTTTT. Protein sequence: CASSPRPRGPGELFF.

This chain connects TRBV6-1 to TRBJ1-5; 8 nucleotides match TRBD1. The CDR3 loop spans 17 amino acids. Per the germline V gene, CDR1 is MNHNS and CDR2 is SASEGT. Trimming cost V 1 base and J 6 bases; bases outside gene matches: 11. The CDR3 DNA reads TGTGCCAGCAGTGAAGGGATCGCGGCAGGGGGCTTTCAGCCCCAGCATTTT. Translated, it gives CASSEGIAAGGFQPQHF.

V gene TRBV9 combines with J gene TRBJ2-1, with 13 positions matching TRBD2. J was trimmed by 5 bases and V by 4 bases; bases with no gene match: 9. Germline CDR1 and CDR2: SGDLS and YYNGEE. This CDR3 contains 17 residues. In DNA, the CDR3 is TGTGCCAGCAGCCCGTGGACTAGCGGGAGAATCGACAATGAGCAGTTCTTC. Protein product: CASSPWTSGRIDNEQFF.

J is TRBJ1-1 and V is TRBV5-1; tentative D call: TRBD1 (6 bases). Germline CDR1 reads SGHRS; CDR2 reads YFSETQ. V lost 0 bases and J lost 2, with 11 bases in between. The CDR3 sequence is 15 residues long. The DNA for the CDR3 is TGCGCCAGCAGCTTGGCTGGACAGACAAACACTGAAGCTTTCTTT. Translated: CASSLAGQTNTEAFF. Drawing the rest from reference TRBV5-1 and TRBJ1-1, the complete variable domain is KAGVTQTPRYLIKTRGQQVTLSCSPISGHRSVSWYQQTPGQGLQFLFEYFSETQRNKGNFPGRFSGRQFSNSRSEMNVSTLELGDSALYLCASSLAGQTNTEAFFGQGTRLTVV.

This clone appeared once. The chain is built from TRBV5-1 and TRBJ2-5; 11 bases fit TRBD2. Trimming cost V 0 bases and J 4 bases; bases outside gene matches: 2. This CDR3 spans 15 amino acids. CDR1 is SGHRS, CDR2 YFSETQ, per germline. CDR3 nucleotide sequence: TGCGCCAGCAGCTTGGCCACTAGCGGGAGAGAGACCCAGTACTTC. Translated: CASSLATSGRETQYF. The complete variable domain, with remaining parts taken from reference TRBV5-1 and TRBJ2-5, reads KAGVTQTPRYLIKTRGQQVTLSCSPISGHRSVSWYQQTPGQGLQFLFEYFSETQRNKGNFPGRFSGRQFSNSRSEMNVSTLELGDSALYLCASSLATSGRETQYFGPGTRLLVL.

CDR3 in DNA: TGTGCCATCAGGTCCAGGGAGAACACTGAAGCTTTCTTT. This sequence encodes CAIRSRENTEAFF. This chain connects TRBV10-3 to TRBJ1-1; D possibly corresponds to TRBD1 (5 bases). CDR1 is ENHRY, CDR2 SYGVKD, per germline. V was cut by 6 bases and J by 1 base, with 9 bases left in between. This CDR3 has 13 residues.

The chain couples TRBV9 to TRBJ2-3; maybe TRBD2 (6 bases). Germline V gene lookup returns CDR1 SGDLS and CDR2 YYNGEE. The V and J ends lost 4 bases and 2 bases respectively, with 14 bases between them. The CDR3 is 15 amino acids. This chain's CDR3 is CASSKIAVTTDTQYF. For the CDR3, the DNA is TGTGCCAGCAGCAAGATAGCGGTAACCACAGATACGCAGTATTTT.

CDR3 coding DNA: TGTGCCAGCCGCAGCACGACTAGCGGTCCGCCCTCCTACAATGAGCAGTTCTTC. It codes for CASRSTTSGPPSYNEQFF. The chain is built from TRBV28 and TRBJ2-1; 9 nucleotides line up with TRBD2. CDR1 and CDR2 (germline): MDHEN, SYDVKM. The CDR3 consists of 18 residues. Losses at the gene ends were 8 bases for V and 0 bases for J; bases not matched to a gene: 14.

The chain recombines TRBV12-5 with TRBJ2-7, with TRBD2 identical over 7 bases. The CDR3 spans 16 residues. Germline CDR1 and CDR2: LGHNT and FRNRAP. Trimming at V came to 6 bases and at J to 6 bases, leaving 17 bases not matched to a gene. The CDR3 DNA reads as TGTGCTAGTGGATGTAGCGGGTGGGCGTTACGGGCCGAGCAGTACTTC. Residues: CASGCSGWALRAEQYF.